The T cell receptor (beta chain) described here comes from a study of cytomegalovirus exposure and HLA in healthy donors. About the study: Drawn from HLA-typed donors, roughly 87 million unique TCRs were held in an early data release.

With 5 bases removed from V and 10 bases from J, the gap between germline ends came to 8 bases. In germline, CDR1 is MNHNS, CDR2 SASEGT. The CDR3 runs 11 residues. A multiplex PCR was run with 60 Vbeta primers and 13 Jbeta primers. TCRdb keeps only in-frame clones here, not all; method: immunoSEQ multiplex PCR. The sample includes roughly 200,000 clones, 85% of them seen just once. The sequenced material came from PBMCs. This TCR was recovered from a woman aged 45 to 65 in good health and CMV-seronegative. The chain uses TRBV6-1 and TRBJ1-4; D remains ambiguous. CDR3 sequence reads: CASSYGGKLFF. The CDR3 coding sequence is TGTGCCAGCAGTTACGGCGGAAAACTGTTTTTT.